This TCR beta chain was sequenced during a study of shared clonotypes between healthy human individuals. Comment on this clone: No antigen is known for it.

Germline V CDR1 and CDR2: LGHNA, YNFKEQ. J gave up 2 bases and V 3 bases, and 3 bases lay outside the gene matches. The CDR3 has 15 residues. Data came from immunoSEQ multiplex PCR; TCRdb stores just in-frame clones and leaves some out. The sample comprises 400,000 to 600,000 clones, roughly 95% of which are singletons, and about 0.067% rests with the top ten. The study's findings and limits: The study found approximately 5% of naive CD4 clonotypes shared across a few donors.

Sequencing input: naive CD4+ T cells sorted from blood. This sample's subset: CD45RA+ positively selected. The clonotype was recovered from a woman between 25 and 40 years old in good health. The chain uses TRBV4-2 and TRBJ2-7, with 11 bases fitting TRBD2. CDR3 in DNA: TGTGCCAGCAGCCACTCTAGCGGGAGGCCCTACGAGCAGTACTTC. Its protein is CASSHSSGRPYEQYF.